Below, one TCR beta chain is given with its context. Which antigen it targets is not known. No base qualities exist here, and no much larger clone lies one base off it. The entry originates in a study of CD8 T cells in ankylosing spondylitis (dated by TCRdb to 2017 to 2019). A note on the overall study: To find TCR variants linked to disease, the study profiled T cell receptor beta repertoires in ankylosing spondylitis patients and healthy donors. The whole study cohort included under 140 healthy donors and 25 or so ankylosing spondylitis patients. Peripheral blood was sampled, and synovial fluid was also collected from ankylosing spondylitis patients.

General study outcomes and caveats: A TCR beta motif made up of seven or eight highly homologous amino acid variants appeared to be characteristic of blood from ankylosing spondylitis patients. Some motif variants had previously been reported in the synovial fluid and blood of reactive arthritis patients, which suggests shared mechanisms of disease initiation. The disease-linked clones were reported to be significantly enriched in matched synovial fluid samples from ankylosing spondylitis patients. The disease-linked clones showed a CD8+ phenotype and occurred at relatively low frequencies in peripheral blood.

As encoded in the germline V gene (reference sequence), CDR1 is MNHEY while CDR2 is SMNVEV. V is shortened by 5 bases, J by 0 bases, and the region joining them spans 14 bases. The CDR3, cysteine through phenylalanine, is 15 amino acids long. Just CDR3 DNA is preserved here, 45 bases in frame from base 1. Sequencing was carried out with an Illumina HiSeq 2500. Quantitative 5'-RACE with molecular barcodes was used to prepare TCR beta libraries. The study's own analysis went as follows. A new computational method, built on a probabilistic model of VDJ rearrangement, was used to identify disease-linked TCR variants. TCRdb reprocessing: public reads trimmed at Q25 with fastp, clones called with MiXCR, in-frame beta chains kept. Rows with one shared CDR3 protein collapse into an entry with the most common genes and DNA. TCRdb assigned the V and J calls; the authors' analysis was not used. The sample table contains about 840,000 distinct CDR3 sequences; only one count was recorded for about 11% of them. The ten most abundant clones make up more than 0.5% of the sample.

The chain employs TRBV27 and TRBJ2-7; a tentative D match to TRBD2 spans 6 bases. Sequenced: blood, either unsorted or a sorted T cell fraction (not recorded which). This TCR came from a male donor with ankylosing spondylitis. The CDR3 sequence is CASSVRGALSYEQYF. In nucleotide form, the sequence is TGTGCCAGCAGTGTCCGCGGGGCCCTCTCCTACGAGCAGTACTTC.